A selection of T cell receptor beta chains follows, all from one sample in a study of cytomegalovirus exposure and HLA in healthy donors. TCRdb's copy holds only in-frame clones and misses some; the assay was immunoSEQ multiplex PCR. The sample has about 100,000 clones; around 74% are singletons. Sequenced material: PBMCs. The receptors shown here come from a man aged 50 to 59 in good health and CMV-seropositive. Each CDR3 is given without its conserved first and last residue. Fields, in order: J gene, V gene, CDR3 protein.

j_gene: TRBJ2-3; v_gene: TRBV6-1; CDR3aa: ASSENFVGTDTQY
j_gene: TRBJ2-3; v_gene: TRBV9; CDR3aa: ASSVGGVSTDTQY
j_gene: TRBJ2-7; v_gene: TRBV6-4; CDR3aa: ASRYRGPRTYEQY
j_gene: TRBJ1-5; v_gene: TRBV30; CDR3aa: AWSLPSEGAGYNQPQH
j_gene: TRBJ2-7; v_gene: TRBV19; CDR3aa: ASSTQGGPYEQY
j_gene: TRBJ2-7; v_gene: TRBV7-2; CDR3aa: ASSTLQGGTYEQY
j_gene: TRBJ1-3; v_gene: TRBV27; CDR3aa: ASSLSSRGNTIY
j_gene: TRBJ2-1; v_gene: TRBV7-6; CDR3aa: ASSLAASGGYNEQF
j_gene: TRBJ2-7; v_gene: TRBV6-1; CDR3aa: ASRVVLYEQY
j_gene: TRBJ1-2; v_gene: TRBV4-3; CDR3aa: ASSPGTSGENYGYP
j_gene: TRBJ2-1; v_gene: TRBV9; CDR3aa: ASSALAGGGYNEQF
j_gene: TRBJ1-4; v_gene: TRBV4-3; CDR3aa: ASSQGSDRASCKLF
j_gene: TRBJ2-2; v_gene: TRBV7-9; CDR3aa: ASTFSQAGIGDAGELF
j_gene: TRBJ2-5; v_gene: TRBV4-2; CDR3aa: ASSQQRTSGGGETQY
j_gene: TRBJ1-3; v_gene: TRBV7-6; CDR3aa: ASSLGQPTGNTIY
j_gene: TRBJ2-2; v_gene: TRBV7-9; CDR3aa: AVERSGGNTGELF
j_gene: TRBJ1-1; v_gene: TRBV4-1; CDR3aa: ASSQDHGQGRNTEAF
j_gene: TRBJ2-1; v_gene: TRBV6-5; CDR3aa: ASAAGSSYNEQF
j_gene: TRBJ2-2; v_gene: TRBV14; CDR3aa: ASSQVPSGAGELF
j_gene: TRBJ1-2; v_gene: TRBV27; CDR3aa: ASSHAPNTGNYGYT
j_gene: TRBJ1-3; v_gene: TRBV25-1; CDR3aa: DTIGLISGNTIY
j_gene: TRBJ1-5; v_gene: TRBV4-3; CDR3aa: ASSQEGGQPQH
j_gene: TRBJ2-3; v_gene: TRBV7-6; CDR3aa: ASSPPGQGGTDTQY
j_gene: TRBJ2-3; v_gene: TRBV7-2; CDR3aa: ASSLTSGGARDTQY
j_gene: TRBJ1-2; v_gene: TRBV7-2; CDR3aa: ASSRGGSNGYT
j_gene: TRBJ2-3; v_gene: TRBV18; CDR3aa: ASSTRGTSGEIPQVQY
j_gene: TRBJ1-5; v_gene: TRBV19; CDR3aa: ASRGGEAGNQPQH
j_gene: TRBJ2-3; v_gene: TRBV28; CDR3aa: ASSLRAPDTQY
j_gene: TRBJ2-3; v_gene: TRBV7-9; CDR3aa: ASSLTGKTDTQY
j_gene: TRBJ2-7; v_gene: TRBV7-2; CDR3aa: ASSSLQTGDYEQY
j_gene: TRBJ1-4; v_gene: TRBV2; CDR3aa: ASSGSLEGEKLF
j_gene: TRBJ2-7; v_gene: TRBV19; CDR3aa: ASSTHPSNPQY
j_gene: TRBJ1-2; v_gene: TRBV4-2; CDR3aa: ASSQDFSGYT
j_gene: TRBJ1-1; v_gene: TRBV27; CDR3aa: ASSFQGMNTEAF
j_gene: TRBJ2-7; v_gene: TRBV5-6; CDR3aa: ASSSLGAGEHEQY
j_gene: TRBJ1-2; v_gene: TRBV2; CDR3aa: ASIPHRYGYT
j_gene: TRBJ2-7; v_gene: TRBV10-3; CDR3aa: AISESKQQQY
j_gene: TRBJ2-5; v_gene: TRBV27; CDR3aa: ASSSPGLPQETQY
j_gene: TRBJ2-1; v_gene: TRBV28; CDR3aa: ASSTTGGVYNEQF
j_gene: TRBJ1-1; v_gene: TRBV7-8; CDR3aa: ASSLDSGSGTEAF
j_gene: TRBJ2-6; v_gene: TRBV28; CDR3aa: ASSSGGGANVLT
j_gene: TRBJ2-2; v_gene: TRBV4-2; CDR3aa: ASSQETTSGNTGELF
j_gene: TRBJ2-7; v_gene: TRBV4-3; CDR3aa: ASSQTGDGSYEQY